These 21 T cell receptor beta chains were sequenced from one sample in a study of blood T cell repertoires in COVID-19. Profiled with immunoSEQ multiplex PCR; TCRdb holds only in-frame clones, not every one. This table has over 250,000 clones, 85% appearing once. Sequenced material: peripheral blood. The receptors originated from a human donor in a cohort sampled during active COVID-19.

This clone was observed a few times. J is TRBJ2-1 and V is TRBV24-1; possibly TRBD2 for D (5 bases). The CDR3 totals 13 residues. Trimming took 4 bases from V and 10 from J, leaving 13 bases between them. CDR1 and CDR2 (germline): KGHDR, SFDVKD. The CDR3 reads CATSEVLAEEQFF. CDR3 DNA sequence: TGTGCCACCAGTGAAGTCCTAGCTGAAGAGCAGTTCTTC.

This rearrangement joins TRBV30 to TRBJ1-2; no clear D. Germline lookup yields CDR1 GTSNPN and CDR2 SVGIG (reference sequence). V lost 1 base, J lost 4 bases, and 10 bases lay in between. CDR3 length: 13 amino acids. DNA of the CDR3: TGTGCCTGGAGTGGGCGGCGGGGCTATGGCTACACCTTC. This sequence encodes CAWSGRRGYGYTF. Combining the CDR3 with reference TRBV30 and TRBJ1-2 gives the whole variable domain SQTIHQWPATLVQPVGSPLSLECTVEGTSNPNLYWYRQAAGRGLQLLFYSVGIGQISSEVPQNLSASRPQDRQFILSSKKLLLSDSGFYLCAWSGRRGYGYTFGSGTRLTVV.

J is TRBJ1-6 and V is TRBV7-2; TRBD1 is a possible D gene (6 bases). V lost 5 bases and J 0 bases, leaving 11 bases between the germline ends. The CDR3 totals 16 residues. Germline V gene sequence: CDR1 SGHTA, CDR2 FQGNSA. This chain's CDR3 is CASSQTGSSYNSPLHF. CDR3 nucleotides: TGTGCCAGCAGCCAAACAGGGAGCTCCTATAATTCACCCCTCCACTTT.

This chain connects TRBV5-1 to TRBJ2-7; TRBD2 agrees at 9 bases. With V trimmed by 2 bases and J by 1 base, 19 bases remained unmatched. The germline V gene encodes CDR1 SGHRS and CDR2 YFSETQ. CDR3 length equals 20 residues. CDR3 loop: CASSFRLSLAGGPRSYEQYF. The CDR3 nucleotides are TGCGCCAGCAGCTTTCGCCTTTCCCTTGCGGGAGGGCCCAGATCCTACGAGCAGTACTTC.

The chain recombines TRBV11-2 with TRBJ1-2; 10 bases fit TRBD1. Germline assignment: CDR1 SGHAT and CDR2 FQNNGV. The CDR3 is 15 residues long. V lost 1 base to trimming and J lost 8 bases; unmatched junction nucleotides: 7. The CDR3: CASSLARGQGRGYTF. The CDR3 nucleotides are TGTGCCAGCAGCTTAGCCCGGGGACAGGGGAGGGGCTACACCTTC.

CDR3 region: CASSQTFRRGGPGAFF. Written as DNA, the CDR3 is TGTGCCAGCAGCCAAACCTTTCGCCGGGGGGGCCCCGGGGCTTTCTTT. The chain is built from TRBV3-1 (or the pseudogene TRBV3-2) and TRBJ1-1; possible D gene TRBD1, 6 bases. This CDR3 contains 16 residues. Germline loops: CDR1 LGHDT, CDR2 YNNKEL (reference sequence). V lost 2 bases, J lost 11 bases, and 24 bases lay in between.

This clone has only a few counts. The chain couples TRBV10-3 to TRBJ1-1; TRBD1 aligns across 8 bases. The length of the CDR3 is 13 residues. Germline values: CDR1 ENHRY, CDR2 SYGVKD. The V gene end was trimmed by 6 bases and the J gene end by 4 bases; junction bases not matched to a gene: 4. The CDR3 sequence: CAIRSTGGTEAFF. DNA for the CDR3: TGTGCCATCAGATCAACAGGGGGCACTGAAGCTTTCTTT.

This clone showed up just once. In DNA, the CDR3 is TGTGCCAGCATGGGCGCAGTCAAGAAGACCCAGTACTTC. This sequence encodes CASMGAVKKTQYF. The gene calls are TRBV27 and TRBJ2-5; D gene uncertain. Trimming left V 7 bases short and J 6 bases short, with 15 bases between. The CDR3 consists of 13 residues. Looked up from germline, CDR1 is MNHEY and CDR2 is SMNVEV (reference sequence).

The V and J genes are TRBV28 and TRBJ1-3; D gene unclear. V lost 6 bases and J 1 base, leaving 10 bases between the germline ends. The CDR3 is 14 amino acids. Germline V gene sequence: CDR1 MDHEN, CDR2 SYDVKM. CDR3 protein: CASSSGYSGNTIYF. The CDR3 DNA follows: TGTGCCAGCAGCTCGGGGTATTCTGGAAACACCATATATTTT.

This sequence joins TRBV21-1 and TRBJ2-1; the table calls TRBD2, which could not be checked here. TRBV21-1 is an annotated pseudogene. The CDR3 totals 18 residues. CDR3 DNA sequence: TGTGCCAGCAGCAAAGGCCCGGGAGCCAGGAGCTCCTACAATGAGCAGTTCTTC. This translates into CASSKGPGARSSYNEQFF.

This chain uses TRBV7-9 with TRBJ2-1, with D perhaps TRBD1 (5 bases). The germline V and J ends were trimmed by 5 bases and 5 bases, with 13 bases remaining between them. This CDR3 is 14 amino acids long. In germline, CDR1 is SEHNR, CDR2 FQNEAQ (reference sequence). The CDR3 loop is CASSLGQANNEQFF. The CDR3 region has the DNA TGTGCCAGCAGCCTGGGGCAGGCGAACAATGAGCAGTTCTTC.

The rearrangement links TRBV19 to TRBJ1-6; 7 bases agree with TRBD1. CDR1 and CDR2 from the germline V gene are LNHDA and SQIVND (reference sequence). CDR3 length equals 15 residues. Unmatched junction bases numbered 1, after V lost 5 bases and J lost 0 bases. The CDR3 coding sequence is TGTGCCAGTAGTGGGGACAGCTCCTATAATTCACCCCTCCACTTT. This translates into CASSGDSSYNSPLHF.

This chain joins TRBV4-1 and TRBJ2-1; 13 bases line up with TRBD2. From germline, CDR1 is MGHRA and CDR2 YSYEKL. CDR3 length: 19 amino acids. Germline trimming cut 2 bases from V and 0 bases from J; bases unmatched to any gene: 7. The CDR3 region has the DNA TGCGCCAGCAGCCAATTCCTGACTAGCGGGAGGACCTCCTACAATGAGCAGTTCTTC. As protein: CASSQFLTSGRTSYNEQFF.

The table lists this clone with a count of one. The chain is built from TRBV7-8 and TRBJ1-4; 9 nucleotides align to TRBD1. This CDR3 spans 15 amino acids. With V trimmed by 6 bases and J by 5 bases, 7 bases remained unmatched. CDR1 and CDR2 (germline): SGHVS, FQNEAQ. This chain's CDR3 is CASRLTGTGNEKLFF. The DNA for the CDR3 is TGTGCCAGCAGACTTACCGGGACAGGGAATGAAAAACTGTTTTTT. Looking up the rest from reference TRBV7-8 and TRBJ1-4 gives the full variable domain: GAGVSQSPRYKVAKRGQDVALRCDPISGHVSLFWYQQALGQGPEFLTYFQNEAQLDKSGLPSDRFFAERPEGSVSTLKIQRTQQEDSAVYLCASRLTGTGNEKLFFGSGTQLSVL.

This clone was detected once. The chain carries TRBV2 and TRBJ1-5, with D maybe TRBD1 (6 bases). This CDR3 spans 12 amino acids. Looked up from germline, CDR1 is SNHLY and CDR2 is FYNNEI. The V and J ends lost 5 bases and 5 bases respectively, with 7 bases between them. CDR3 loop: CASSQGYQPQHF. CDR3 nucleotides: TGTGCCAGCAGTCAGGGGTATCAGCCCCAGCATTTT. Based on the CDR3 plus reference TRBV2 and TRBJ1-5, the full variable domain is EPEVTQTPSHQVTQMGQEVILRCVPISNHLYFYWYRQILGQKVEFLVSFYNNEISEKSEIFDDQFSVERPDGSNFTLKIRSTKLEDSAMYFCASSQGYQPQHFGDGTRLSIL.

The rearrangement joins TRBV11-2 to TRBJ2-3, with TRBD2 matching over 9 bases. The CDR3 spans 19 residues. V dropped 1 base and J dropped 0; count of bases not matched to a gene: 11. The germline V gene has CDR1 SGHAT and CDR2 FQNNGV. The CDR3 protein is CASSLGDLAGGTSTDTQYF. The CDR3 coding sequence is TGTGCCAGCAGCTTAGGGGATCTCGCGGGAGGGACTAGCACAGATACGCAGTATTTT.

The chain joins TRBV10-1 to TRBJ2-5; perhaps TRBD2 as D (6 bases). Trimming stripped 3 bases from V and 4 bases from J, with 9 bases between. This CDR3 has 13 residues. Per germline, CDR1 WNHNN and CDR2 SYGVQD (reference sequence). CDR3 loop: CASSDGGVETQYF. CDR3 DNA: TGCGCCAGCAGTGATGGAGGGGTAGAGACCCAGTACTTC.

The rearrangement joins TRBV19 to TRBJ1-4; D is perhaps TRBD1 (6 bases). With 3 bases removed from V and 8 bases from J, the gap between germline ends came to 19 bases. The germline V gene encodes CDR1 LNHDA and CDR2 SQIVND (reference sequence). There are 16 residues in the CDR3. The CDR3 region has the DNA TGTGCCAGTAGTATCCCCGGTCGGGACATGGTCGAAAAACTGTTTTTT. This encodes CASSIPGRDMVEKLFF.

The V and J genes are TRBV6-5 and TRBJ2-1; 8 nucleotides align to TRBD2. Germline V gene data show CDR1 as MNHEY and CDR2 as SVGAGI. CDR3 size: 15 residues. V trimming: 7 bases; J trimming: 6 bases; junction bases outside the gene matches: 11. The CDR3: CASTTGGSGGNEQFF. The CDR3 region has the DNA TGTGCCAGCACGACGGGCGGGAGCGGGGGCAATGAGCAGTTCTTC.

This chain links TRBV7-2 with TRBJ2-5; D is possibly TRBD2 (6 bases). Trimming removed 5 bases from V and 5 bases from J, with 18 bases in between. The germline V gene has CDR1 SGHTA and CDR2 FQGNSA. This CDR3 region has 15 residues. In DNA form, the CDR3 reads TGTGCCAGCAGCGCCGCCTATAGACTAGGGGAGACCCAGTACTTC. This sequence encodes CASSAAYRLGETQYF.

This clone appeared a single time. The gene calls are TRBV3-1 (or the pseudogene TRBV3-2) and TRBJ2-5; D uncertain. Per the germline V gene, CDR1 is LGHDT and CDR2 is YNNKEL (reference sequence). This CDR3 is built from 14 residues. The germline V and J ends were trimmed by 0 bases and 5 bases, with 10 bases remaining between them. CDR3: CASSQDRVRETQYF. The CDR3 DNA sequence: TGTGCCAGCAGCCAAGATAGAGTTCGGGAGACCCAGTACTTC.